Below, one T cell receptor (beta chain) is given with its context. The data originate from a study of blood T cell repertoires in COVID-19. At the level of the study: Collection of acute and convalescent COVID-19 samples took place in the United States, Italy and Spain. T cells, B-cell-depleted T cells, or PBMCs supplied cDNA or gDNA.

In germline, CDR1 is SGHKS, CDR2 YYEKEE (reference sequence). J gave up 0 bases and V 4 bases, and 9 bases lay outside the gene matches. This CDR3 has 16 residues. Source study methods: The authors estimated nucleated cell counts from reference gene primer amplification. Generated by immunoSEQ multiplex PCR, the TCRdb table keeps only in-frame clones and is missing some. V and J calls and clone size come straight from that table; D and trimming were deduced from the DNA. The sample records under 300,000 clones, roughly 91% being singletons. Sequencing input: peripheral blood. The chain recombines TRBV5-5 with TRBJ1-1; 7 bases are a match to TRBD1. The TCR was taken from a woman aged 40 to 55 who had recovered from COVID-19. The CDR3 nucleotides read TGTGCCAGCAGCAAACCTTACAGGGGTATGAACACTGAAGCTTTCTTT. Residues: CASSKPYRGMNTEAFF.